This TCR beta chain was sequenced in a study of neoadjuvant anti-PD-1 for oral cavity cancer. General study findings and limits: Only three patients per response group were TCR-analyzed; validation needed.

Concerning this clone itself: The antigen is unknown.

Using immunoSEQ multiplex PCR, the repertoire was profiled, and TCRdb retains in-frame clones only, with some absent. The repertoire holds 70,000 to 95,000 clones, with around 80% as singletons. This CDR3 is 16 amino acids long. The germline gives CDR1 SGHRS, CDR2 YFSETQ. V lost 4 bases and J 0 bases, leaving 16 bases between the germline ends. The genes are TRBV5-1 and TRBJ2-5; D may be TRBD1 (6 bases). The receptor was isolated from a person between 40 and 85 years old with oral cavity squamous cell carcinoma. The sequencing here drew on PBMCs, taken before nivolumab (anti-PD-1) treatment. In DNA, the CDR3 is TGCGCCAGCAGCCTCCTTGGACAGACCTACCAAGAGACCCAGTACTTC. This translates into CASSLLGQTYQETQYF.